These 22 T cell receptor beta chains originate from one sample sequenced in a study of Graves' ophthalmopathy and Graves' hyperthyroidism. The study amplified TCR beta CDR3 regions using RNA transcripts. Scientists carried out first-round RT-PCR using HTBI primers and then a second-round multiplex PCR. TCRdb recomputed calls from the multiplex PCR reads with MiXCR, one row per CDR3 protein. The data contain some 1.1 million distinct CDR3 sequences, about two fifths of them singletons. Sequenced material: peripheral blood or thyroid tissue (not recorded which). Every receptor here comes from an adult man with Graves' hyperthyroidism.

The chain links TRBV7-9 to TRBJ2-5, with a tentative D call TRBD2 (5 bases). This CDR3 is built from 11 residues. The germline CDR1 and CDR2 sequences are SEHNR and FQNEAQ (reference sequence). V lost 2 bases to trimming and J lost 9 bases, with 7 bases between them. CDR3 sequence: CASSLIGAQYF. The CDR3 DNA reads as TGTGCCAGCAGCTTAATCGGGGCCCAGTACTTC.

This chain joins TRBV29-1 and TRBJ1-2, with 7 bases identical to TRBD1. Germline V lookup: CDR1 SQVTM, CDR2 ANQGSEA. The CDR3 consists of 16 residues. V trimming: 2 bases; J trimming: 0 bases; junction bases outside the gene matches: 9. CDR3 nucleotides: TGCAGCGTTGAAAAGGGGGCACTTTCTGCTAACTATGGCTACACCTTC. As protein: CSVEKGALSANYGYTF.

Remarks on this clonotype: The junction shows a germline mismatch at one end, possibly a read error. The chain couples TRBV5-6 to TRBJ2-5, with D possibly matching TRBD2 (5 bases). CDR3 length: 14 residues. Germline V gene data show CDR1 as SGHDT and CDR2 as YYEEEE. The CDR3 nucleotides read TGTGCCAGCAGCGTGGGTGGGCTGGGAGAGGCCCAGTACTTC. This gives the protein CASSVGGLGEAQYF.

This sequence joins TRBV7-2 and TRBJ1-3, with D tentatively TRBD1 (5 bases). V was trimmed by 3 bases and J by 7 bases, leaving 16 bases between them. Per germline, CDR1 SGHTA and CDR2 FQGNSA. This CDR3 is 15 amino acids long. In nucleotides, the CDR3 is TGTGCCAGCAGCTTTGGGGGAATAGGCGGGAACACCATATATTTT. Translation: CASSFGGIGGNTIYF. Full variable domain (remainder filled in from reference TRBV7-2 and TRBJ1-3): GAGVSQSPSNKVTEKGKDVELRCDPISGHTALYWYRQSLGQGLEFLIYFQGNSAPDKSGLPSDRFSAERTGGSVSTLTIQRTQQEDSAVYLCASSFGGIGGNTIYFGEGSWLTVV.

About this clonotype: Possible read error: a much larger clone is one base away. This chain links TRBV7-9 with TRBJ2-5; D is undetermined. The V gene lost 6 bases and the J gene lost 3 bases, with 5 bases spanning the gap. The CDR3 is 11 residues long. Germline lookup yields CDR1 SEHNR and CDR2 FQNEAQ (reference sequence). The CDR3 sequence is CASRMEETQYF. The DNA of the CDR3 is TGTGCCAGCAGAATGGAAGAGACCCAGTACTTC.

This clonotype has only a few counts. This chain joins TRBV12-3 or TRBV12-4 and TRBJ1-6; a weak D match, TRBD1 (5 bases). V lost 4 bases and J lost 9, with 25 bases in between. The CDR3 length is 18 residues. The CDR3 region has the DNA TGTGCCAGCAGTTCATCCGGAACGGGGGGTTTTCGCTTTTCACCCCTCCACTTT. Protein: CASSSSGTGGFRFSPLHF.

Only a few counts were recorded for this clonotype. One end of the junction fails to match germline, which may point to a read error. This chain connects TRBV29-1 to TRBJ1-2, with D tentatively TRBD1 (5 bases). Germline assignment: CDR1 SQVTM and CDR2 ANQGSEA. This CDR3 has 15 amino acids. CDR3 sequence: CACRGVEAANYGYTF. CDR3 coding DNA: TGTGCCTGCCGGGGGGTCGAGGCGGCTAACTATGGCTACACCTTC.

The rearrangement uses TRBV29-1 and TRBJ2-7; the D gene is possibly TRBD1 (6 bases). The CDR3 extends over 13 amino acids. CDR1 is SQVTM and CDR2 is ANQGSEA in the germline V gene. Trimming shortened V by 2 bases and J by 5 bases, and 13 bases separated the two germline ends. The CDR3 spells CSVEQGSTHEQYF. CDR3 nucleotide sequence: TGCAGCGTTGAACAGGGGAGTACCCACGAGCAGTACTTC.

There are a few counts of this clonotype. The V call is TRBV7-2, the J call TRBJ2-2, with 7 bases identical to TRBD1. The CDR3 has 17 amino acids. V was pared by 1 base and J by 6 bases, with 11 bases of the junction left unmatched. The germline V gene has CDR1 SGHTA and CDR2 FQGNSA. CDR3 coding DNA: TGTGCCAGCAGCTTAGATCGGTGGCAGGGGGACCCCGGGGAGCTGTTTTTT. Translation gives CASSLDRWQGDPGELFF.

The chain uses TRBV7-3 and TRBJ1-1, with D perhaps TRBD1 (6 bases). Germline V gene sequence: CDR1 SGHTA, CDR2 FQGTGA. Trimming took 5 bases from V and 3 from J, leaving 13 bases between them. The CDR3 consists of 14 residues. The CDR3 sequence: CASSPGGADTEAFF. CDR3 bases: TGTGCCAGCAGCCCTGGGGGCGCGGACACTGAAGCTTTCTTT.

This clonotype was seen only a few times. This chain links TRBV7-7 with TRBJ2-2; either TRBD1 or TRBD2 may fit D (5 bases each). The germline gives CDR1 SSHAT, CDR2 FNYEAQ (reference sequence). Trimming left V 5 bases short and J 4 bases short, with 17 bases between. There are 16 residues in the CDR3. This CDR3 is CASSPNRGAVTGELFF. The CDR3 DNA is TGTGCCAGCAGCCCCAATCGGGGCGCGGTCACCGGGGAGCTGTTTTTT.

This clonotype was recorded only once. A clone one base away is much larger, so this may be a read error. The V gene is TRBV7-9, the J gene TRBJ1-2; weak D call: TRBD1 (5 bases). Germline lookup yields CDR1 SEHNR and CDR2 FQNEAQ (reference sequence). Trimming took off 4 bases at V and 5 bases at J, with 14 bases between the two ends. The CDR3 consists of 14 residues. The CDR3, as DNA: TGTGCCAGCAGCTCCAACGGGGGTGGATATGGCTACACCTTC. The encoded protein is CASSSNGGGYGYTF. The full variable domain, in which reference TRBV7-9 and TRBJ1-2 provide the parts outside the CDR3, is DTGVSQNPRHKITKRGQNVTFRCDPISEHNRLYWYRQTLGQGPEFLTYFQNEAQLEKSRLLSDRFSAERPKGSFSTLEIQRTEQGDSAMYLCASSSNGGGYGYTFGSGTRLTVV.

This clonotype was counted between two and nine times. Germline is not matched at one junction end, which may reflect a read error. For the CDR3, the DNA is TGCGCCAGCAGTGAAAATGGGACCTTGTTCTTT. This translates into CASSENGTLFF. The chain has TRBV10-1 and TRBJ2-2; possibly TRBD1 or TRBD2 for D (5 bases each). CDR1 is WNHNN, CDR2 SYGVQD, per germline (reference sequence). The CDR3 runs 11 residues.

This clonotype was counted ten times or more. This chain links TRBV2 with TRBJ1-5; D possibly corresponds to TRBD1 (5 bases). Germline loops: CDR1 SNHLY, CDR2 FYNNEI. The CDR3 has 13 amino acids. Trimming took 3 bases from V and 7 from J, leaving 10 bases between them. The CDR3 is CASSDRVMQPQHF. Here the CDR3 DNA reads TGTGCCAGCAGTGACAGGGTAATGCAGCCCCAGCATTTT.

This clonotype was observed a handful of times. J is TRBJ2-7 and V is TRBV12-3 or TRBV12-4; D possibly corresponds to TRBD2 (5 bases). There are 16 residues in the CDR3. V dropped 2 bases and J dropped 0 bases, with 14 bases sitting between them. CDR3 residues: CASSLFLTRASYEQYF. DNA for the CDR3: TGTGCCAGCAGTTTATTTCTTACTAGGGCCTCCTACGAGCAGTACTTC.

For this clonotype: Since the CDR3 does not end with the conserved phenylalanine or tryptophan, this likely comes from a read error. No DNA is shown, since the ends of the CDR3 on it are uncertain; the CDR3 is the one TCRdb lists. V gene TRBV2 combines with J gene TRBJ2-6; TRBD1, the table's D call, was not compared with the DNA. The CDR3 region is 10 residues in length, termini included. Per germline, CDR1 SNHLY and CDR2 FYNNEI. This CDR3 reads CASRKDRGNT.

In the case of this clonotype: A much larger clone sits a single nucleotide away, making a read error possible. The CDR3 protein is CTSSCTSGEQYF. CDR3 nucleotide sequence: TGCACCAGCAGCTGCACATCGGGCGAGCAGTACTTC. The chain joins TRBV5-1 to TRBJ2-7, with D hard to call. The CDR3 runs to 12 residues. Germline-derived CDR1 and CDR2 are SGHRS and YFSETQ.

The sample holds many counts of this clonotype. The chain has TRBV12-3 or TRBV12-4 and TRBJ2-7; possibly TRBD1 for D (5 bases). The CDR3 sequence is 13 residues long. V gave up 5 bases and J gave up 4 bases, with 12 bases separating them. The CDR3 loop reads CASSKTVQYEQYF. Here the CDR3 DNA reads TGTGCCAGCAGTAAGACAGTTCAGTACGAGCAGTACTTC.

The chain recombines TRBV7-2 with TRBJ1-2; 8 bases match TRBD1. V shed 4 bases, J shed 12 bases, and the junction held 13 bases outside the gene matches. This CDR3 contains 14 residues. Germline V gene sequence: CDR1 SGHTA, CDR2 FQGNSA. The CDR3 sequence: CASSSGGRVIGHTF. In nucleotides, the CDR3 is TGTGCCAGCAGCTCAGGGGGCAGGGTAATTGGGCACACCTTC.

The CDR3 coding sequence is TGCGCCAGCAGCCAAGGCCGGGACAGCATCTATGGCTACACCTTC. The encoded protein is CASSQGRDSIYGYTF. This chain uses TRBV4-3 with TRBJ1-2; 7 bases are shared with TRBD1. Germline values: CDR1 LGHNA, CDR2 YSLEER. The CDR3 is made up of 15 amino acids. J was trimmed by 4 bases and V by 1 base; bases with no gene match: 6.

CDR3 loop: CASSLPQSSYEQYF. The CDR3 bases are TGTGCCAGCAGTTTACCACAGTCCTCCTACGAGCAGTACTTC. The chain couples TRBV28 to TRBJ2-7; D call uncertain. The CDR3 extends over 14 amino acids. V shed 2 bases and J shed 0 bases, with 8 bases lying between them. The germline gives CDR1 MDHEN, CDR2 SYDVKM.

This clonotype was counted a few times. Written as DNA, the CDR3 is TGTGCCAGCAGTTTAGTCGGGGGAGGGTTAAGTCTCTCCTATAATTCACCCCTCCACTTT. Translation gives CASSLVGGGLSLSYNSPLHF. The rearrangement uses TRBV12-3 or TRBV12-4 and TRBJ1-6, with D maybe TRBD1 (5 bases). V was trimmed by 1 base and J by 0 bases, leaving 19 bases between them. The CDR3 loop spans 20 amino acids.